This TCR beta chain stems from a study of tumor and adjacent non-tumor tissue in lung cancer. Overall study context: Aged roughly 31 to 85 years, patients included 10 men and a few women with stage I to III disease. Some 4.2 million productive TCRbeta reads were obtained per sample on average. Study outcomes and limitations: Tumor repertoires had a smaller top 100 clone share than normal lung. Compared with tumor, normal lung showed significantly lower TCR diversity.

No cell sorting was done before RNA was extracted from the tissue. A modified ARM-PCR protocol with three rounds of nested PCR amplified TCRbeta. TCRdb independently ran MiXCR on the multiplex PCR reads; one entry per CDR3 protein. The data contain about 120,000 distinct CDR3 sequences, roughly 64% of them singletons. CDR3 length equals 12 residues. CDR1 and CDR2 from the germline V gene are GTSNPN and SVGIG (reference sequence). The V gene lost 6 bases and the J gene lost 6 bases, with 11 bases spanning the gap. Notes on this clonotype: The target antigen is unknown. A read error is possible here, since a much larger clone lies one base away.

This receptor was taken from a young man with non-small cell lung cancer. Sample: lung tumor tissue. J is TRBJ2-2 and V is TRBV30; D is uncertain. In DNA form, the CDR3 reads TGTGCCTGCGTCCGGGCGTCCGGGGAGCTGTTTTTT. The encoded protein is CACVRASGELFF.